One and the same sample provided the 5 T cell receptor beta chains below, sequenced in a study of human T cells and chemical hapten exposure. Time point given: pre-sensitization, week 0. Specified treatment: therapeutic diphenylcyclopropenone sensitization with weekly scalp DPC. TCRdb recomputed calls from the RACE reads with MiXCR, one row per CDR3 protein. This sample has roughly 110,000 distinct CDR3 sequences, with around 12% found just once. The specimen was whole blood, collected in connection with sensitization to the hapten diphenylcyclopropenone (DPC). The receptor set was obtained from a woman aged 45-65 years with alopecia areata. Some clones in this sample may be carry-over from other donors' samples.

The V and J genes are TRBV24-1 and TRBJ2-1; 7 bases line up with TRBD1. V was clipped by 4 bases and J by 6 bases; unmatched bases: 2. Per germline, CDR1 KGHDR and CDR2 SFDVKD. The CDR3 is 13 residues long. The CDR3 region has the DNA TGTGCCACCAGTGAGACAGGGTCCAATGAGCAGTTCTTC. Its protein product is CATSETGSNEQFF.

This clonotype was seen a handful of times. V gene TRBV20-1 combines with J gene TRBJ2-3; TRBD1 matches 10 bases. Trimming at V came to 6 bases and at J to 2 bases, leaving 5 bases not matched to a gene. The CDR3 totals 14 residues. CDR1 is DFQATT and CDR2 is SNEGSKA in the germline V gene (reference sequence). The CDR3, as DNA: TGCAGTGCAGGGGACAGGGGCACCACAGATACGCAGTATTTT. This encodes CSAGDRGTTDTQYF.

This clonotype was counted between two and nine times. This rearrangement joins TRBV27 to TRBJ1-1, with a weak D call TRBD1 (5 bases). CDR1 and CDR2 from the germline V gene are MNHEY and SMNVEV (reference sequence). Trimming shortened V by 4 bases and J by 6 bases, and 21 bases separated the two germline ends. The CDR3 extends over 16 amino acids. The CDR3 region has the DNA TGTGCCAGCAGTTCAGCCGGGACCTTCCCCAAGGCTGAAGCTTTCTTT. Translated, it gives CASSSAGTFPKAEAFF.

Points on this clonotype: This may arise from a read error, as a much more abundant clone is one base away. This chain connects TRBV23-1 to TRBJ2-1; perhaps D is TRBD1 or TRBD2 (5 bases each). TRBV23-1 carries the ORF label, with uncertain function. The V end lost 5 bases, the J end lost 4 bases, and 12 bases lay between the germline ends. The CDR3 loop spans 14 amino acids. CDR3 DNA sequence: TGCGCCAGCAGTTCCACGGGACCATACAATGAGCAGTTCTTC. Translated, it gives CASSSTGPYNEQFF.

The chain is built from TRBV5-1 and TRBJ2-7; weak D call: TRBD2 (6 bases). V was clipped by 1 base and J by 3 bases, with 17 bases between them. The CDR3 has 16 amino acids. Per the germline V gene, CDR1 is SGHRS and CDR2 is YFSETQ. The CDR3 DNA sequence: TGCGCCAGCAGCTTGAGTATGGGGGAGGCTTACTACGAGCAGTACTTC. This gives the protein CASSLSMGEAYYEQYF.